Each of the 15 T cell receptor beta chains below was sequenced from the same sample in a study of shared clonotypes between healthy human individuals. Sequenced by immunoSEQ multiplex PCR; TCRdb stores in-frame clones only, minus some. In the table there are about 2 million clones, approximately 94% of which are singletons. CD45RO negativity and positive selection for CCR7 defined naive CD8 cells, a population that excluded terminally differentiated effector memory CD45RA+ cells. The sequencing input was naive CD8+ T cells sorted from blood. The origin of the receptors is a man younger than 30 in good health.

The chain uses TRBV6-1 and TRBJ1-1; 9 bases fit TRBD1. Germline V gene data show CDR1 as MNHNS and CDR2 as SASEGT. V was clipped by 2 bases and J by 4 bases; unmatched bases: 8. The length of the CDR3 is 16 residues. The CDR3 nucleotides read TGTGCCAGCAGTGAATGGACAGGGGAGGGGTCCACTGAAGCTTTCTTT. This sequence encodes CASSEWTGEGSTEAFF.

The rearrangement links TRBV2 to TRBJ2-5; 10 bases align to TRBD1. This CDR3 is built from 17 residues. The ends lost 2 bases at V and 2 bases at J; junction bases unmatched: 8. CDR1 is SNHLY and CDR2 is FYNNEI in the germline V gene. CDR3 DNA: TGTGCCAGCAGTGAAAGTCGGACAGGGGGAGGACAAGAGACCCAGTACTTC. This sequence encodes CASSESRTGGGQETQYF.

The CDR3 coding sequence is TGTGCCAGCAGGTCCGGGACAGGAGATGGCTACACCTTC. As protein: CASRSGTGDGYTF. The V and J genes are TRBV28 and TRBJ1-2; 8 positions agree with TRBD1. The CDR3 covers 13 residues. Trimming at V came to 6 bases and at J to 6 bases, leaving 6 bases not matched to a gene. Germline values: CDR1 MDHEN, CDR2 SYDVKM.

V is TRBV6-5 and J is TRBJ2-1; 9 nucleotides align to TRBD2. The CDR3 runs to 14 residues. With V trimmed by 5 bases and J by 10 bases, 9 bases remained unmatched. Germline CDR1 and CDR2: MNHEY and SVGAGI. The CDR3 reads CASSDGLAPEEQFF. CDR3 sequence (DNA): TGTGCCAGCAGTGACGGACTAGCGCCCGAGGAGCAGTTCTTC.

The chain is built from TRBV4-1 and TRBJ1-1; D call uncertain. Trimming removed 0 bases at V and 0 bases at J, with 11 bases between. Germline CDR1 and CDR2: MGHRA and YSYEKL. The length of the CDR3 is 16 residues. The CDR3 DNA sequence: TGCGCCAGCAGCCAAGAACCCATGCAATTGAACACTGAAGCTTTCTTT. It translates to CASSQEPMQLNTEAFF.

CDR3 sequence (DNA): TGTGCCAGCGCATTTCGCGGGTACGAGCAGTACTTC. This gives the protein CASAFRGYEQYF. The chain recombines TRBV27 with TRBJ2-7; D perhaps matches TRBD2 (5 bases). CDR3 length equals 12 residues. V dropped 8 bases and J dropped 4 bases, with 12 bases sitting between them. Germline V gene sequence: CDR1 MNHEY, CDR2 SMNVEV (reference sequence).

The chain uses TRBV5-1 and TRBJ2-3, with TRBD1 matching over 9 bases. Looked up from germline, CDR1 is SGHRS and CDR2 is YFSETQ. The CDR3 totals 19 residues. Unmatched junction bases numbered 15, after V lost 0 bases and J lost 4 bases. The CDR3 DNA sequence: TGCGCCAGCAGCTTGGCCGGGACAGGGCCGTTAGTTGCGCCAGATACGCAGTATTTT. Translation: CASSLAGTGPLVAPDTQYF.

CDR3 sequence: CASRLAGREEKLFF. Written as DNA, the CDR3 is TGTGCCAGCAGACTCGCGGGGCGGGAGGAAAAACTGTTTTTT. The V and J genes are TRBV6-6 and TRBJ1-4; D possibly corresponds to TRBD1 (5 bases). The V end was cut by 6 bases, the J end by 8 bases, with 16 bases between. The CDR3 totals 14 residues. CDR1 and CDR2 from the germline V gene are MNHNY and SVGAGI (reference sequence).

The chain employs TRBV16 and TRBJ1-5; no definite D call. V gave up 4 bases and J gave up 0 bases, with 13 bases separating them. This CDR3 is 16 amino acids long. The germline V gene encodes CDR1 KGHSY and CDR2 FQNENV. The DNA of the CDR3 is TGTGCCAGCAGCCCATCTCCGGACTATAGCAATCAGCCCCAGCATTTT. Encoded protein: CASSPSPDYSNQPQHF.

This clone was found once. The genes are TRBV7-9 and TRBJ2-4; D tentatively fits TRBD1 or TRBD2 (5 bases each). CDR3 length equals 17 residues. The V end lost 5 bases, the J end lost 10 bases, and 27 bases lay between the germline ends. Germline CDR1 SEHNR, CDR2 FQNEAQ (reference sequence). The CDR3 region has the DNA TGTGCCAGCAGCCCAAGCCTGTGGGGGATCCACCCTGGGATTCAGTACTTC. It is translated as CASSPSLWGIHPGIQYF.

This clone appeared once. The CDR3 DNA reads as TGTGCCAGCAGTGGTCTACAGGGGGGCCTCCAAGAGACCCAGTACTTC. It specifies CASSGLQGGLQETQYF. The rearrangement uses TRBV6-1 and TRBJ2-5; 8 nucleotides align to TRBD1. Germline CDR1 MNHNS, CDR2 SASEGT. This CDR3 contains 16 residues. With 4 bases clipped from V and 1 base from J, the junction kept 8 bases outside the gene matches.

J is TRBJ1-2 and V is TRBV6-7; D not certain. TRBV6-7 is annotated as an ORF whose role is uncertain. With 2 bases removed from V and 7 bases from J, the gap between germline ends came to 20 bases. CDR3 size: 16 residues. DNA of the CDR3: TGTGCCAGCAGTTACCCCAATCCGGACGGCCCAGGTGGCTACACCTTC. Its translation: CASSYPNPDGPGGYTF.

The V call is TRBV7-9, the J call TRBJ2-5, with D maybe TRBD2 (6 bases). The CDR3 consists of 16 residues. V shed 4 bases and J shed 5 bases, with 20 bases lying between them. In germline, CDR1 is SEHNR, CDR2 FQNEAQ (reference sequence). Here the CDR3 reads CASSSRRGSDWETQYF. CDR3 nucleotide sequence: TGTGCCAGCAGCTCTAGGCGGGGATCCGATTGGGAGACCCAGTACTTC.

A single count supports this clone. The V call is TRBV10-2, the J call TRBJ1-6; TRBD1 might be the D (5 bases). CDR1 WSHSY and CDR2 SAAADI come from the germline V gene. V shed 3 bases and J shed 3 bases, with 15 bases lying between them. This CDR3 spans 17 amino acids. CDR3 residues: CASSEFGVGGYNSPLHF. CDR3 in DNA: TGCGCCAGCAGTGAATTCGGGGTCGGGGGCTATAATTCACCCCTCCACTTT.

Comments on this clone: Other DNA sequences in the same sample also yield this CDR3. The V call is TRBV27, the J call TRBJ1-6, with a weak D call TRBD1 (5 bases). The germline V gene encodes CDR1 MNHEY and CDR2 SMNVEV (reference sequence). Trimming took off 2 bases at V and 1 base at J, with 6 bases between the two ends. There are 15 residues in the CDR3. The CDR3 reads CASSLEGSYNSPLHF. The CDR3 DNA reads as TGTGCCAGCAGTTTAGAGGGGTCCTATAATTCACCCCTCCACTTT.